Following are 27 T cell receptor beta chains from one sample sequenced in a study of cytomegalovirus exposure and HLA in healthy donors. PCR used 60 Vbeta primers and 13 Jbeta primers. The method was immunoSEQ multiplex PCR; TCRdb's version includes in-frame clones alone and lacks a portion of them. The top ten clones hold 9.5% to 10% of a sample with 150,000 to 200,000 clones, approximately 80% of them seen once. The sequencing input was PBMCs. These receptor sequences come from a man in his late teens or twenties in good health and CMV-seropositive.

The CDR3 region has the DNA TGCGCCAGCAGCCCCCAAGGACTTGACAATGAGCAGTTCTTC. It yields the protein CASSPQGLDNEQFF. The chain links TRBV4-3 to TRBJ2-1, with D possibly TRBD2 on 5 matching bases. Germline V lookup: CDR1 LGHNA, CDR2 YSLEER. Trimming cost V 4 bases and J 5 bases, with 12 bases left between them. The CDR3 extends over 14 amino acids.

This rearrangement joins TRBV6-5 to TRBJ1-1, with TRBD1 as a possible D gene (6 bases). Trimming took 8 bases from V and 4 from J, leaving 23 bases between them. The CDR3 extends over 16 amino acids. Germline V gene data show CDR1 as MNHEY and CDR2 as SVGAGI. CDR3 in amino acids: CASGLGGREQGTEAFF. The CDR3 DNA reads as TGTGCCAGCGGTTTGGGGGGGCGAGAACAGGGCACTGAAGCTTTCTTT.

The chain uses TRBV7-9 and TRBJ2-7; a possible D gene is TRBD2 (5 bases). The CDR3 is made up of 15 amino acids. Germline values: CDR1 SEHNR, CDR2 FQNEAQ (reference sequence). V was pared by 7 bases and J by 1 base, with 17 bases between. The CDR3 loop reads CASTPREGLSYEQYF. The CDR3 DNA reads TGTGCCAGCACCCCACGCGAGGGATTATCCTACGAGCAGTACTTC.

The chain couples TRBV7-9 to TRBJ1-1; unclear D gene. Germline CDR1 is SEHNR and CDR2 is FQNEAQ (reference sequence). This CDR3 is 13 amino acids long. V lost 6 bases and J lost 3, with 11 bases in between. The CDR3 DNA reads TGTGCCAGCAGGTACCGGGAGCACACTGAAGCTTTCTTT. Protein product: CASRYREHTEAFF.

CDR3 protein: CASSLWSDTQYF. The CDR3 region has the DNA TGTGCCAGCAGCTTATGGAGTGATACGCAGTATTTT. The chain carries TRBV11-2 and TRBJ2-3; unclear D gene. Germline V lookup: CDR1 SGHAT, CDR2 FQNNGV. The CDR3 sequence is 12 residues long. With 2 bases removed from V and 6 bases from J, the gap between germline ends came to 6 bases.

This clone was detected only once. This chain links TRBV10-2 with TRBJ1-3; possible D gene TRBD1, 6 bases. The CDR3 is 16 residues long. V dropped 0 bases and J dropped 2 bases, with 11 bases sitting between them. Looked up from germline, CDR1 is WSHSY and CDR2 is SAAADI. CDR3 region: CASSESIGGPGNTIYF. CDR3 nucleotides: TGCGCCAGCAGTGAGTCAATAGGGGGTCCTGGAAACACCATATATTTT.

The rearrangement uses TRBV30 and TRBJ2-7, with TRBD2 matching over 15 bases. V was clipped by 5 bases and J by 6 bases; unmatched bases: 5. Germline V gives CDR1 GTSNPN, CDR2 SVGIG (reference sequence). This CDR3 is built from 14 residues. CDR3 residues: CAWRTSGRALEQYF. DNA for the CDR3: TGTGCCTGGCGGACTAGCGGGAGGGCCCTCGAGCAGTACTTC.

The CDR3 protein is CASSLGTGLGEQYF. The DNA for the CDR3 is TGTGCCAGCAGCTTAGGGACAGGGCTCGGCGAGCAGTACTTC. This sequence joins TRBV7-2 and TRBJ2-7; 8 nucleotides agree with TRBD1. From germline, CDR1 is SGHTA and CDR2 FQGNSA. The V gene end was trimmed by 1 base and the J gene end by 6 bases; junction bases not matched to a gene: 5. This CDR3 comprises 14 residues.

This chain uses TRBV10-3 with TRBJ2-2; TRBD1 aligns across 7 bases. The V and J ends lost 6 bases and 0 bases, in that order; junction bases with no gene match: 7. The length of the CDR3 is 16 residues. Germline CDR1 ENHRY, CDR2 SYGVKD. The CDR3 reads CAIRTPGTANTGELFF. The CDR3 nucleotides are TGTGCCATCAGGACCCCCGGGACAGCGAACACCGGGGAGCTGTTTTTT.

Written as DNA, the CDR3 is TGTGCCAGCAGCATCACTAGTGGGGAGAATCAAGAGACCCAGTACTTC. Translated: CASSITSGENQETQYF. The chain combines TRBV7-2 with TRBJ2-5; a possible D gene is TRBD2 (5 bases). This CDR3 is 16 amino acids long. CDR1 and CDR2 (germline): SGHTA, FQGNSA. V lost 5 bases and J lost 2, with 18 bases in between.

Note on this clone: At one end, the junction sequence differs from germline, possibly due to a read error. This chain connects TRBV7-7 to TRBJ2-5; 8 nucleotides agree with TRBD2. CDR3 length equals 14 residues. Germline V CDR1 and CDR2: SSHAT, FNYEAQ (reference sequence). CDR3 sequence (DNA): TGTGCTAGCAGTAAACTAGCGGACCAAGAGACCCAGTACTTC. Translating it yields CASSKLADQETQYF.

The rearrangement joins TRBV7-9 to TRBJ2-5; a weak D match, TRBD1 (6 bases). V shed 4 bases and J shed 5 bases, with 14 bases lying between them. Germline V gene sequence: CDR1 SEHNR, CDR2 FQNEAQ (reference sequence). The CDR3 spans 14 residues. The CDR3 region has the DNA TGTGCCAGCAGCTCGACAGGTTTTCGGGAGACCCAGTACTTC. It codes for CASSSTGFRETQYF.

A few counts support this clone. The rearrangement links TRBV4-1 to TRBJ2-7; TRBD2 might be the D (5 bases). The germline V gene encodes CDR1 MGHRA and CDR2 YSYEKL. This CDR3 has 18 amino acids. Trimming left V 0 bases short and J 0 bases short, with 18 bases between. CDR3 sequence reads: CASSQDGFGITSSYEQYF. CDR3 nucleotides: TGCGCCAGCAGCCAAGATGGGTTCGGGATTACGAGCTCCTACGAGCAGTACTTC.

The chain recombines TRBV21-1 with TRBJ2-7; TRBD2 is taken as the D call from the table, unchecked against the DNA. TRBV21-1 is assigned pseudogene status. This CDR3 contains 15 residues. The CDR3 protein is CASSMGCGSFYEQYF. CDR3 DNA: TGTGCCAGCAGCATGGGCTGCGGGAGCTTCTACGAGCAGTACTTC.

CDR3 coding DNA: TGTGCCAGTGAACCAGGGGACTCCTACGAGCAGTACTTC. It encodes CASEPGDSYEQYF. The rearrangement uses TRBV6-1 and TRBJ2-7; maybe TRBD1 (6 bases). The V and J ends lost 9 bases and 0 bases respectively, with 12 bases between them. The length of the CDR3 is 13 residues. The germline CDR1 and CDR2 sequences are MNHNS and SASEGT.

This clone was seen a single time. The CDR3 protein is CASSQLTGVGETQYF. CDR3 coding DNA: TGCGCCAGCAGCCAACTTACCGGGGTGGGAGAGACCCAGTACTTC. This chain connects TRBV5-1 to TRBJ2-5; a possible D gene is TRBD2 (5 bases). V was shortened by 4 bases and J by 4 bases, with 17 bases between the two germline ends. Germline CDR1 reads SGHRS; CDR2 reads YFSETQ. This CDR3 has 15 amino acids.

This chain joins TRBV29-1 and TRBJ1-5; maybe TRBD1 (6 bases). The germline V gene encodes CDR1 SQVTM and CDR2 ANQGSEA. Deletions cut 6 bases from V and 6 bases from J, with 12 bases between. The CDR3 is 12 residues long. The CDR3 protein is CSVKQGVQPQHF. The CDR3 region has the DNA TGCAGCGTGAAACAGGGTGTTCAGCCCCAGCATTTT. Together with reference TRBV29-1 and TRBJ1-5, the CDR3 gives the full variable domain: SAVISQKPSRDICQRGTSLTIQCQVDSQVTMMFWYRQQPGQSLTLIATANQGSEATYESGFVIDKFPISRPNLTFSTLTVSNMSPEDSSIYLCSVKQGVQPQHFGDGTRLSIL.

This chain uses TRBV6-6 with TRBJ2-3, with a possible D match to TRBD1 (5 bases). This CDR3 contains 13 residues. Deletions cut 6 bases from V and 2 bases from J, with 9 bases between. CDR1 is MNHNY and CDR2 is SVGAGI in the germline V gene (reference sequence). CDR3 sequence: CASSRRDTDTQYF. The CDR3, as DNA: TGTGCCAGCAGCCGCAGGGACACAGATACGCAGTATTTT.

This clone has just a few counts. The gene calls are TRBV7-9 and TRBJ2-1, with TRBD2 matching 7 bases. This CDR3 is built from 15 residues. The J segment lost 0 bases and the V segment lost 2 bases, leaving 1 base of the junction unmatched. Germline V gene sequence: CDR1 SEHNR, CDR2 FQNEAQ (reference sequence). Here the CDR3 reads CASSLSGISYNEQFF. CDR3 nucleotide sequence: TGTGCCAGCAGCTTAAGCGGGATCTCCTACAATGAGCAGTTCTTC.

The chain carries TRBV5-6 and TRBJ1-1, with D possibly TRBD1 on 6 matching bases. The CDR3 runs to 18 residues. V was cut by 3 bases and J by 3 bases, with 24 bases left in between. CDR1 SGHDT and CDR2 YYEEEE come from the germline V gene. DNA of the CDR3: TGTGCCAGCAGCTCGACAGGATTGACCCGACTGGTGTACACTGAAGCTTTCTTT. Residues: CASSSTGLTRLVYTEAFF.

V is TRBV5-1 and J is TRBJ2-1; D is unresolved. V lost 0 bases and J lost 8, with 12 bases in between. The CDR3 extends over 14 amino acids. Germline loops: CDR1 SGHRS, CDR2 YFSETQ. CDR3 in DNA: TGCGCCAGCAGCTTGGTTTCAACCCCAGATGAGCAGTTCTTC. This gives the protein CASSLVSTPDEQFF.

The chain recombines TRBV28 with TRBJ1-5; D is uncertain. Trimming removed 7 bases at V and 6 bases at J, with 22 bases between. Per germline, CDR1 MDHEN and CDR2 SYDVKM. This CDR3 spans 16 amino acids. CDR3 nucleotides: TGTGCCAGCACCACCCTAATCTCGGGGTTAGGTCAGCCCCAGCATTTT. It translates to CASTTLISGLGQPQHF.

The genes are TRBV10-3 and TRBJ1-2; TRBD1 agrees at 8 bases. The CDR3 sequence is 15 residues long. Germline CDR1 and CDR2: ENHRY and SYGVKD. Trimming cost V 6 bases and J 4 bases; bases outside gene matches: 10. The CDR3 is CAISLTPGGAYGYTF. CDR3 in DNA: TGTGCCATCAGCCTAACACCAGGGGGCGCCTATGGCTACACCTTC.

The CDR3 spells CASSERRTGGYEQYF. The CDR3 DNA sequence: TGTGCCAGCAGTGAACGGCGGACAGGGGGGTACGAGCAGTACTTC. The chain is built from TRBV6-1 and TRBJ2-7; TRBD1 matches at 10 bases. The CDR3 length is 15 residues. Germline V gene sequence: CDR1 MNHNS, CDR2 SASEGT. After removal of 2 bases from V and 4 bases from J, the junction contained 5 bases not matched to a gene.

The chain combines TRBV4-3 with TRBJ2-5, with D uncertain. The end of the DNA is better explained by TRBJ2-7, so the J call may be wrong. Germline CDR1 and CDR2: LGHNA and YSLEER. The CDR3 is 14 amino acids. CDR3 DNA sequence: TGCGCCAGCAGCCAAGATCACCTAGCCTACGAGCAGTACTTC. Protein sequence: CASSQDHLAYEQYF.

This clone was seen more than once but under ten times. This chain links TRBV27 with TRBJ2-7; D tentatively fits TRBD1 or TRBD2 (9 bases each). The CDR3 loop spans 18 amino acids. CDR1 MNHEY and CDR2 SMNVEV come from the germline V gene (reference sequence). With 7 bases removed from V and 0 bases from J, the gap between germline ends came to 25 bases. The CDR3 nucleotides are TGTGCCAGCACCAGGACAGGGGCGAGTAGCGGGAGCTCCTACGAGCAGTACTTC. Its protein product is CASTRTGASSGSSYEQYF.

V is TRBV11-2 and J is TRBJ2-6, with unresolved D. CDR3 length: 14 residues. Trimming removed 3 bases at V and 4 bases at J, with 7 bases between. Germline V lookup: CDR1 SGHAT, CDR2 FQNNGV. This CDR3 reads CASSFSVGANVLTF. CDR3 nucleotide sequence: TGTGCCAGCAGCTTCTCTGTGGGGGCCAACGTCCTGACTTTC.